Below are 29 T cell receptor beta chains sequenced from a single sample in a study of blood T cell repertoires in COVID-19. The data were produced by immunoSEQ multiplex PCR, yet TCRdb's version contains in-frame clones alone and is incomplete. Of 350,000 to 450,000 clones listed, about 90% are singletons. Sequencing was done on a sample of peripheral blood. The receptors come from a man aged 35 to 55 with acute or convalescent COVID-19.

J is TRBJ1-5 and V is TRBV7-8, with D possibly TRBD1 on 5 matching bases. The CDR3 loop spans 16 amino acids. V lost 5 bases to trimming and J lost 4 bases, with 18 bases between them. CDR1 is SGHVS, CDR2 FQNEAQ, per germline. CDR3 loop: CASSRPAQVQNQPQHF. CDR3 bases: TGTGCCAGCAGCCGACCCGCACAGGTGCAGAATCAGCCCCAGCATTTT.

The V call is TRBV5-1, the J call TRBJ2-2, with 9 bases identical to TRBD2. V shed 1 base and J 7 bases; nucleotides not matched to a gene: 5. Germline-derived CDR1 and CDR2 are SGHRS and YFSETQ. This CDR3 is built from 15 residues. CDR3 sequence: CASSLKLAGGGELFF. For the CDR3, the DNA is TGCGCCAGCAGCTTGAAACTAGCGGGCGGCGGGGAGCTGTTTTTT.

This sequence joins TRBV7-8 and TRBJ1-1; D gene unclear. Trimming pared 4 bases from V and 7 bases from J, leaving 13 bases between. The CDR3 has 13 residues. Germline-derived CDR1 and CDR2 are SGHVS and FQNEAQ. DNA of the CDR3: TGTGCCAGCAGCTCGGGAACAAACCATGAAGCTTTCTTT. Protein product: CASSSGTNHEAFF.

The chain links TRBV6-5 to TRBJ2-7, with D hard to call. Germline CDR1 reads MNHEY; CDR2 reads SVGAGI. With 4 bases removed from V and 6 bases from J, the gap between germline ends came to 10 bases. The CDR3 loop spans 12 amino acids. In nucleotides, the CDR3 is TGTGCCAGCAGTTCCACGCGTCTCGAGCAGTACTTC. It encodes CASSSTRLEQYF.

J is TRBJ2-1 and V is TRBV5-1, with D perhaps matching TRBD1 (6 bases). This CDR3 has 14 amino acids. V lost 4 bases and J 6 bases, leaving 14 bases between the germline ends. Germline V CDR1 and CDR2: SGHRS, YFSETQ. The CDR3 spells CASSPNTDSNEQFF. The CDR3 nucleotides are TGCGCCAGCAGCCCCAACACGGACAGCAATGAGCAGTTCTTC.

The V call is TRBV6-2 or TRBV6-3, the J call TRBJ2-1; 11 nucleotides agree with TRBD2. The CDR3 runs 17 residues. Trimming cost V 5 bases and J 8 bases; bases outside gene matches: 14. The germline CDR1 and CDR2 sequences are MNHEY and SVGEGT. CDR3 sequence: CASSSFLAGGRRDEQFF. For the CDR3, the DNA is TGTGCCAGCAGTAGTTTTCTAGCGGGGGGTAGGAGGGATGAGCAGTTCTTC.

This chain connects TRBV20-1 to TRBJ1-1; D is possibly TRBD1 (5 bases). Germline V CDR1 and CDR2: DFQATT, SNEGSKA (reference sequence). The CDR3 covers 16 residues. V lost 6 bases and J 0 bases, leaving 20 bases between the germline ends. This CDR3 is CSASTGPSFLNTEAFF. The DNA of the CDR3 is TGCAGTGCCAGTACAGGTCCCTCCTTCTTGAACACTGAAGCTTTCTTT.

In this sample, this clone turned up once. The genes are TRBV3-1 (or the pseudogene TRBV3-2) and TRBJ1-5, with D possibly TRBD1 on 6 matching bases. This CDR3 spans 14 amino acids. Trimming pared 1 base from V and 6 bases from J, leaving 10 bases between. In germline, CDR1 is LGHDT, CDR2 YNNKEL (reference sequence). Here the CDR3 DNA reads TGTGCCAGCAGCCAAGGCGGGGGGCTTCAGCCCCAGCATTTT. Translated, it gives CASSQGGGLQPQHF.

V usage is TRBV7-2 and J usage is TRBJ2-5; D possibly corresponds to TRBD2 (7 bases). Trimming removed 2 bases from V and 2 bases from J, with 15 bases in between. Germline-derived CDR1 and CDR2 are SGHTA and FQGNSA. The CDR3 spans 16 residues. The CDR3 loop reads CASSLKRGGPQETQYF. The CDR3 region has the DNA TGTGCCAGCAGCTTAAAGAGGGGGGGCCCTCAAGAGACCCAGTACTTC. Complete variable domain (other parts from reference TRBV7-2 and TRBJ2-5): GAGVSQSPSNKVTEKGKDVELRCDPISGHTALYWYRQSLGQGLEFLIYFQGNSAPDKSGLPSDRFSAERTGGSVSTLTIQRTQQEDSAVYLCASSLKRGGPQETQYFGPGTRLLVL.

V is TRBV5-4 and J is TRBJ1-1; the D is unclear. Trimming shortened V by 2 bases and J by 5 bases, and 10 bases separated the two germline ends. The CDR3 consists of 13 residues. Germline CDR1 is SGHNT and CDR2 is YYREEE (reference sequence). CDR3 protein: CASSFDGRTEAFF. The CDR3 region has the DNA TGTGCCAGCAGCTTTGACGGGAGAACTGAAGCTTTCTTT.

This chain joins TRBV2 and TRBJ2-7; the D is unclear. The CDR3 totals 18 residues. The ends were cut back, 8 bases at V and 1 base at J, with 27 bases in the middle. Germline V lookup: CDR1 SNHLY, CDR2 FYNNEI. The CDR3 region has the DNA TGTGCCAGCGAAGAGAGTTCGAGTTCCTCCGCTAGATCCTACGAGCAGTACTTC. Residues: CASEESSSSSARSYEQYF. Full variable domain (rest looked up from reference TRBV2 and TRBJ2-7): EPEVTQTPSHQVTQMGQEVILRCVPISNHLYFYWYRQILGQKVEFLVSFYNNEISEKSEIFDDQFSVERPDGSNFTLKIRSTKLEDSAMYFCASEESSSSSARSYEQYFGPGTRLTVT.

The chain recombines TRBV7-2 with TRBJ1-3; 8 nucleotides agree with TRBD1. The CDR3 has 17 residues. Germline V gene data show CDR1 as SGHTA and CDR2 as FQGNSA. V lost 3 bases to trimming and J lost 2 bases; unmatched junction nucleotides: 9. The CDR3 here is CASSFGDPGGPGNTIYF. The CDR3 DNA is TGTGCCAGCAGCTTTGGGGATCCAGGGGGCCCTGGAAACACCATATATTTT. Looking up the rest from reference TRBV7-2 and TRBJ1-3 gives the full variable domain: GAGVSQSPSNKVTEKGKDVELRCDPISGHTALYWYRQSLGQGLEFLIYFQGNSAPDKSGLPSDRFSAERTGGSVSTLTIQRTQQEDSAVYLCASSFGDPGGPGNTIYFGEGSWLTVV.

This rearrangement joins TRBV7-3 to TRBJ1-3; unclear D gene. Germline CDR1 SGHTA, CDR2 FQGTGA. With 3 bases removed from V and 0 bases from J, the gap between germline ends came to 12 bases. CDR3 size: 16 residues. For the CDR3, the DNA is TGTGCCAGCAGCTTGGGGAGCTATTCCTCTGGAAACACCATATATTTT. Its protein product is CASSLGSYSSGNTIYF.

This chain joins TRBV6-5 and TRBJ2-1; 9 nucleotides match TRBD1. J was trimmed by 5 bases and V by 6 bases; bases with no gene match: 5. The length of the CDR3 is 14 residues. Germline V gives CDR1 MNHEY, CDR2 SVGAGI. The CDR3, as DNA: TGTGCCAGCAGGGGGACAGGGCCCCACAATGAGCAGTTCTTC. It yields the protein CASRGTGPHNEQFF.

The V and J genes are TRBV5-1 and TRBJ2-5; D is possibly TRBD2 (5 bases). This CDR3 has 15 amino acids. Germline-derived CDR1 and CDR2 are SGHRS and YFSETQ. Trimming pared 0 bases from V and 4 bases from J, leaving 13 bases between. Here the CDR3 reads CASSLADVGGETQYF. For the CDR3, the DNA is TGCGCCAGCAGCTTGGCGGACGTCGGAGGAGAGACCCAGTACTTC.

The rearrangement uses TRBV7-9 and TRBJ2-2, with 10 bases identical to TRBD1. Germline loops: CDR1 SEHNR, CDR2 FQNEAQ (reference sequence). V lost 6 bases, J lost 5 bases, and 6 bases stayed unmatched. The CDR3 is 15 residues long. The DNA for the CDR3 is TGTGCCAGCAGGCCGGGACAGGGGTTTACCGGGGAGCTGTTTTTT. Protein: CASRPGQGFTGELFF.

As concerns this clone: One junction end disagrees with the germline gene, perhaps due to a read error. This chain's CDR3 is CASSSNQGLNF. The CDR3 DNA reads as TGTGCCAGCAGTTCCAACCAAGGACTGAATTTT. The rearrangement links TRBV6-5 to TRBJ1-1; D is ambiguous. CDR3 length equals 11 residues. Germline V lookup: CDR1 MNHEY, CDR2 SVGAGI.

The rearrangement joins TRBV4-2 to TRBJ1-6; TRBD1 agrees at 9 bases. The CDR3 has 17 amino acids. The V gene's germline CDR1 is LGHNA and CDR2 YNFKEQ. V trimming: 6 bases; J trimming: 6 bases; junction bases outside the gene matches: 12. CDR3: CASRTGQGGGRNSPLHF. CDR3 sequence (DNA): TGTGCCAGCAGGACGGGACAGGGCGGCGGCCGTAATTCACCCCTCCACTTT.

The chain employs TRBV7-2 and TRBJ2-1; 11 bases are a match to TRBD2. Trimming at V came to 2 bases and at J to 10 bases, leaving 10 bases not matched to a gene. The length of the CDR3 is 16 residues. Germline CDR1 and CDR2: SGHTA and FQGNSA. CDR3 DNA sequence: TGTGCCAGCAGCTTATTCGTGACTAGCGGGAACCGGGAGCAGTTCTTC. Translation: CASSLFVTSGNREQFF.

The rearrangement uses TRBV7-6 and TRBJ1-1, with D possibly being TRBD1 (6 bases). Trimming stripped 5 bases from V and 1 base from J, with 11 bases between. The CDR3 sequence is 14 residues long. Germline assignment: CDR1 SGHVS and CDR2 FNYEAQ. Here the CDR3 reads CASSPRGGNTEAFF. DNA of the CDR3: TGTGCCAGCAGCCCCAGGGGTGGGAACACTGAAGCTTTCTTT. The full variable domain, in which reference TRBV7-6 and TRBJ1-1 provide the parts outside the CDR3, is GAGVSQSPRYKVTKRGQDVALRCDPISGHVSLYWYRQALGQGPEFLTYFNYEAQQDKSGLPNDRFSAERPEGSISTLTIQRTEQRDSAMYRCASSPRGGNTEAFFGQGTRLTVV.

CDR3 amino acids: CASSSGDRGDTGELFF. CDR3 in DNA: TGTGCCAGCAGCTCGGGGGACAGGGGGGACACCGGGGAGCTGTTTTTT. The chain joins TRBV11-3 to TRBJ2-2; TRBD1 matches 11 bases. The CDR3 sequence is 16 residues long. Germline values: CDR1 SGHNT, CDR2 YENEEA. V lost 4 bases to trimming and J lost 3 bases; unmatched junction nucleotides: 4.

J is TRBJ1-5 and V is TRBV28, with a tentative D call TRBD1 (5 bases). This CDR3 region has 12 residues. Trimming took 7 bases from V and 9 from J, leaving 13 bases between them. Germline lookup yields CDR1 MDHEN and CDR2 SYDVKM. The CDR3 region is CASTSSGGPQHF. The CDR3 nucleotides are TGTGCCAGCACCTCCTCGGGGGGGCCCCAGCATTTT.

The chain has TRBV27 and TRBJ2-2; 10 bases agree with TRBD1. J was trimmed by 7 bases and V by 5 bases; bases with no gene match: 7. Germline CDR1 is MNHEY and CDR2 is SMNVEV (reference sequence). The CDR3 sequence is 15 residues long. CDR3 coding DNA: TGTGCCAGCAGTGATGACAGGGGGCTCGACGGGGAGCTGTTTTTT. Its translation is CASSDDRGLDGELFF.

V is TRBV19 and J is TRBJ1-1, with TRBD1 as a possible D gene (5 bases). This CDR3 region has 13 residues. V dropped 6 bases and J dropped 7 bases, with 15 bases sitting between them. Germline assignment: CDR1 LNHDA and CDR2 SQIVND (reference sequence). This CDR3 reads CASRPGFGGEAFF. The CDR3 DNA follows: TGTGCCAGTAGACCAGGGTTCGGGGGTGAAGCTTTCTTT.

Here the CDR3 reads CASSYSGRDTEAFF. The CDR3, as DNA: TGTGCCAGCAGTTACTCGGGCAGGGACACTGAAGCTTTCTTT. The genes are TRBV6-5 and TRBJ1-1; D is possibly TRBD1 (5 bases). V was cut by 0 bases and J by 3 bases, with 8 bases left in between. Germline lookup yields CDR1 MNHEY and CDR2 SVGAGI. This CDR3 is built from 14 residues.

This clone was observed once. V and J are TRBV28 and TRBJ1-4; 7 positions match TRBD1. Looked up from germline, CDR1 is MDHEN and CDR2 is SYDVKM. The CDR3 runs 13 residues. With V trimmed by 10 bases and J by 5 bases, 7 bases remained unmatched. This CDR3 reads CATLQGLNEKLFF. The CDR3 DNA reads as TGTGCCACCCTACAGGGGTTGAATGAAAAACTGTTTTTT.

The gene calls are TRBV5-1 and TRBJ2-6; 7 bases map to TRBD1. The CDR3 is 16 residues long. Germline V CDR1 and CDR2: SGHRS, YFSETQ. Trimming took 3 bases from V and 1 from J; bases not matched to a gene: 4. The CDR3 coding sequence is TGCGCCAGCAGCTGGACAGGATTGTCTGGGGCCAACGTCCTGACTTTC. Protein: CASSWTGLSGANVLTF. Using reference TRBV5-1 and TRBJ2-6 for the parts outside the CDR3, the full variable domain is KAGVTQTPRYLIKTRGQQVTLSCSPISGHRSVSWYQQTPGQGLQFLFEYFSETQRNKGNFPGRFSGRQFSNSRSEMNVSTLELGDSALYLCASSWTGLSGANVLTFGAGSRLTVL.

In its sample, this clone was seen a few times. The chain carries TRBV7-8 and TRBJ2-2; 9 nucleotides agree with TRBD2. This CDR3 is built from 16 residues. The germline gives CDR1 SGHVS, CDR2 FQNEAQ. Germline trimming cut 5 bases from V and 6 bases from J; bases unmatched to any gene: 10. DNA of the CDR3: TGTGCCAGCAGCCTAGACCCCGGCGGGGGGGCCGGGGAGCTGTTTTTT. It is translated as CASSLDPGGGAGELFF.

The chain recombines TRBV3-1 (or the pseudogene TRBV3-2) with TRBJ1-6; 8 nucleotides line up with TRBD1. Germline CDR1 LGHDT, CDR2 YNNKEL (reference sequence). The CDR3 consists of 20 residues. Trimming cost V 0 bases and J 9 bases; bases outside gene matches: 19. The CDR3 nucleotides read TGTGCCAGCAGCCAAGATTCTCAGGGGGCGGATTTTTTATCGGCTTCACCCCTCCACTTT. It codes for CASSQDSQGADFLSASPLHF.